This T cell receptor (beta chain) was captured in a study of cytomegalovirus exposure and HLA in healthy donors. Points from the study as a whole: In an earlier analysis, productive rearrangement rates for most beta V segments clustered near 87% or 30%.

Concerning this clone: Its specificity is unknown.

PCR involved 60 Vbeta and 13 Jbeta primers. Sequenced by immunoSEQ multiplex PCR; TCRdb stores in-frame clones only, minus some. The sample carries some 140,000 clones, over 60% recorded once. The ends were cut back, 6 bases at V and 0 bases at J, with 11 bases in the middle. Germline values: CDR1 SNHLY, CDR2 FYNNEI. CDR3 length equals 14 residues. The V call is TRBV2, the J call TRBJ2-5; D gene unclear. The source of this sequence is a male donor in good health and CMV-seropositive. The sequencing sample was made of PBMCs. The CDR3: CASRAAANQETQYF. For the CDR3, the DNA is TGTGCCAGCAGGGCCGCAGCGAACCAAGAGACCCAGTACTTC.